The 25 T cell receptor beta chains in this list originate from one sample, sequenced in a study of CD8 T cells in Susac syndrome. Reverse transcription of roughly 0.45 to 1 ug RNA used random hexamers. In TCRdb, the immunoSEQ multiplex PCR reads were re-called with MiXCR into one record per CDR3 protein. The repertoire holds over 300,000 distinct CDR3 sequences, just over 90% seen once, with 0.06% to 0.075% in the top ten. The sample comprised CD4+ T cells from PBMCs. All receptors come from a human donor with multiple sclerosis.

V and J are TRBV5-1 and TRBJ2-1; maybe TRBD1 (5 bases). V lost 1 base and J lost 5, with 10 bases in between. CDR1 is SGHRS, CDR2 YFSETQ, per germline. CDR3 size: 14 residues. The CDR3 is CASSLTGDNNEQFF. The DNA of the CDR3 is TGCGCCAGCAGCTTGACAGGTGACAACAATGAGCAGTTCTTC.

The V and J genes are TRBV20-1 and TRBJ1-2; D is possibly TRBD1 (5 bases). Trimming removed 4 bases from V and 2 bases from J, with 23 bases in between. This CDR3 spans 17 amino acids. Looked up from germline, CDR1 is DFQATT and CDR2 is SNEGSKA (reference sequence). DNA for the CDR3: TGCAGTGCTACCAACGCAGGGACTTGGCTCCTAAACTATGGCTACACCTTC. It is translated as CSATNAGTWLLNYGYTF.

V is TRBV5-1 and J is TRBJ2-3; D uncertain. Germline-derived CDR1 and CDR2 are SGHRS and YFSETQ. V was clipped by 0 bases and J by 4 bases, with 12 bases between them. The CDR3 sequence is 15 residues long. CDR3 bases: TGCGCCAGCAGCTTGGGTTCTGCTTTTCCAGATACGCAGTATTTT. Amino acid sequence: CASSLGSAFPDTQYF.

The chain is built from TRBV19 and TRBJ1-2, with a weak D call TRBD1 (5 bases). The V gene lost 4 bases and the J gene lost 8 bases, with 20 bases spanning the gap. Germline-derived CDR1 and CDR2 are LNHDA and SQIVND (reference sequence). The CDR3 has 15 residues. CDR3 residues: CASSNKPREAEGYTF. CDR3 DNA: TGTGCCAGTAGTAACAAGCCCAGGGAAGCGGAGGGCTACACCTTC.

This sequence joins TRBV20-1 and TRBJ2-7, with 7 bases fitting TRBD1. The CDR3 has 15 residues. The germline CDR1 and CDR2 sequences are DFQATT and SNEGSKA (reference sequence). V lost 6 bases, J lost 2 bases, and 13 bases stayed unmatched. CDR3 sequence (DNA): TGCAGTGCGAGCAGACAGGGCAAAAGACCCTACGAGCAGTACTTC. Translating gives CSASRQGKRPYEQYF.

The gene calls are TRBV19 and TRBJ1-1, with 9 positions matching TRBD1. Per the germline V gene, CDR1 is LNHDA and CDR2 is SQIVND (reference sequence). Trimming at V came to 7 bases and at J to 2 bases, leaving 5 bases not matched to a gene. This CDR3 has 14 amino acids. CDR3 nucleotides: TGTGCCAGTAAGTCGGACAGGGGAAACACTGAAGCTTTCTTT. It translates to CASKSDRGNTEAFF.

The sample holds one count of this clonotype. The chain joins TRBV25-1 to TRBJ2-3; no reliable D call. The CDR3 loop spans 13 amino acids. With 6 bases removed from V and 9 bases from J, the gap between germline ends came to 16 bases. CDR1 is MGHDK and CDR2 is SYGVNS in the germline V gene. The CDR3 DNA reads TGTGCCAGCAGGGCAGATGGGCGGTGGACGCAGTATTTT. This encodes CASRADGRWTQYF.

The rearrangement joins TRBV19 to TRBJ2-6, with D perhaps TRBD2 (5 bases). Trimming removed 5 bases from V and 1 base from J, with 9 bases in between. Germline CDR1 LNHDA, CDR2 SQIVND (reference sequence). This CDR3 has 15 amino acids. The CDR3 coding sequence is TGTGCCAGTAGTGCGACGGGGTCTGGGGCCAACGTCCTGACTTTC. This encodes CASSATGSGANVLTF. Full variable domain (remainder filled in from reference TRBV19 and TRBJ2-6): DGGITQSPKYLFRKEGQNVTLSCEQNLNHDAMYWYRQDPGQGLRLIYYSQIVNDFQKGDIAEGYSVSREKKESFPLTVTSAQKNPTAFYLCASSATGSGANVLTFGAGSRLTVL.

This chain uses TRBV12-3 or TRBV12-4 with TRBJ1-4; no clear D gene. V was trimmed by 2 bases and J by 7 bases, leaving 8 bases between them. This CDR3 has 13 residues. The CDR3 loop is CASSLIWGEKLFF. In nucleotides, the CDR3 is TGTGCCAGCAGTTTAATATGGGGTGAAAAACTGTTTTTT.

This clonotype was counted once. This sequence joins TRBV30 and TRBJ1-1, with D possibly TRBD1 on 6 matching bases. CDR3 length: 14 amino acids. V was trimmed by 3 bases and J by 0 bases, leaving 11 bases between them. Germline V CDR1 and CDR2: GTSNPN, SVGIG (reference sequence). The CDR3 reads CAWSPGQMNTEAFF. CDR3 DNA sequence: TGTGCCTGGAGCCCGGGACAAATGAACACTGAAGCTTTCTTT.

The chain combines TRBV29-1 with TRBJ2-7; 7 bases agree with TRBD1. Looked up from germline, CDR1 is SQVTM and CDR2 is ANQGSEA. This CDR3 spans 16 amino acids. V lost 0 bases and J lost 1; bases outside the gene matches: 9. The CDR3 is CSVEDSGTAVSYEQYF. CDR3 bases: TGCAGCGTTGAAGACTCCGGGACAGCCGTTTCCTACGAGCAGTACTTC.

V usage is TRBV20-1 and J usage is TRBJ2-5; 9 bases match TRBD2. This CDR3 is 14 amino acids long. The germline gives CDR1 DFQATT, CDR2 SNEGSKA (reference sequence). With V trimmed by 6 bases and J by 2 bases, 7 bases remained unmatched. This CDR3 reads CSALGLAQQETQYF. In DNA form, the CDR3 reads TGCAGTGCCTTGGGACTAGCCCAGCAAGAGACCCAGTACTTC.

In this sample, this clonotype turned up once. This chain links TRBV19 with TRBJ2-7; 7 nucleotides align to TRBD2. This CDR3 is built from 14 residues. CDR1 is LNHDA and CDR2 is SQIVND in the germline V gene (reference sequence). V lost 2 bases, J lost 7 bases, and 8 bases stayed unmatched. In DNA, the CDR3 is TGTGCCAGTAGTATACATTTGACTAGCCGGGAGCAGTACTTC. Amino acids: CASSIHLTSREQYF. The full variable domain, in which reference TRBV19 and TRBJ2-7 provide the parts outside the CDR3, is DGGITQSPKYLFRKEGQNVTLSCEQNLNHDAMYWYRQDPGQGLRLIYYSQIVNDFQKGDIAEGYSVSREKKESFPLTVTSAQKNPTAFYLCASSIHLTSREQYFGPGTRLTVT.

This sequence joins TRBV12-3 or TRBV12-4 and TRBJ1-1, with a possible D match to TRBD1 (5 bases). Trimming removed 6 bases from V and 10 bases from J, with 15 bases in between. There are 12 residues in the CDR3. The CDR3 reads CASSRDLRPAFF. DNA of the CDR3: TGTGCCAGCAGCAGGGACCTGCGCCCAGCTTTCTTT.

The rearrangement uses TRBV7-2 and TRBJ1-4; 9 bases are shared with TRBD1. Losses at the gene ends were 5 bases for V and 5 bases for J; bases not matched to a gene: 6. The CDR3 is made up of 15 amino acids. Germline V CDR1 and CDR2: SGHTA, FQGNSA. CDR3 bases: TGTGCCAGCAGCCAACAGGGGGCAGGGAATGAAAAACTGTTTTTT. Encoded protein: CASSQQGAGNEKLFF.

V usage is TRBV24-1 and J usage is TRBJ1-5; no clear D gene. Trimming pared 5 bases from V and 0 bases from J, leaving 10 bases between. The V gene's germline CDR1 is KGHDR and CDR2 SFDVKD. The CDR3 spans 15 residues. CDR3 in DNA: TGTGCCACCAGTGCCGGAGCTTATAGCAATCAGCCCCAGCATTTT. Translated: CATSAGAYSNQPQHF.

This sequence joins TRBV12-3 or TRBV12-4 and TRBJ1-5; a possible D gene is TRBD1 (5 bases). The length of the CDR3 is 14 residues. V was pared by 5 bases and J by 5 bases, with 13 bases between. CDR3 DNA: TGTGCCAGCAGTCAAGACAGACCAGATCAGCCCCAGCATTTT. Its protein is CASSQDRPDQPQHF.

In regard to this clonotype: The junction differs from germline at one of its ends, possibly a read error. The V and J genes are TRBV7-7 and TRBJ2-1; D is unclear. This CDR3 contains 15 residues. Germline V CDR1 and CDR2: SSHAT, FNYEAQ (reference sequence). CDR3 in amino acids: CASSLMANPYNEQFF. CDR3 coding DNA: TGTGCTAGCAGCCTAATGGCTAACCCCTACAATGAGCAGTTCTTC.

CDR3 DNA: TGTGCCAGCAGCCAAGGTTACAGAGCCTACGAGCAGTACTTC. Its protein is CASSQGYRAYEQYF. V usage is TRBV3-1 and J usage is TRBJ2-7; D is uncertain. The V and J ends lost 1 base and 2 bases respectively, with 9 bases between them. This CDR3 has 14 residues. Germline V lookup: CDR1 LGHDT, CDR2 YNNKEL (reference sequence).

This clonotype showed up just once. The chain recombines TRBV12-3 or TRBV12-4 with TRBJ1-4; TRBD1 agrees at 12 bases. The CDR3 is made up of 17 amino acids. After removal of 6 bases from V and 3 bases from J, the junction contained 8 bases not matched to a gene. The CDR3 DNA follows: TGTGCCAGCAGCCCCCCCGGGACAGGGGGCTCTAATGAAAAACTGTTTTTT. This codes for CASSPPGTGGSNEKLFF.

The chain carries TRBV20-1 and TRBJ2-7; 11 bases are a match to TRBD2. CDR1 is DFQATT and CDR2 is SNEGSKA in the germline V gene (reference sequence). The junction had 10 bases not matched to a gene; V was cut back by 6 bases and J by 6 bases. The CDR3 extends over 14 amino acids. The DNA for the CDR3 is TGCAGTGCCTCATTTAGCGGGAGGGCCGGCGAGCAGTACTTC. Encoded protein: CSASFSGRAGEQYF.

V is TRBV20-1 and J is TRBJ2-5; TRBD1 aligns across 8 bases. Trimming took 6 bases from V and 5 from J; bases not matched to a gene: 8. The V gene's germline CDR1 is DFQATT and CDR2 SNEGSKA (reference sequence). The CDR3 is 13 residues long. CDR3 sequence: CSAPSGGSETQYF. The CDR3 coding sequence is TGCAGTGCCCCGTCAGGGGGCAGCGAGACCCAGTACTTC.

The chain carries TRBV29-1 and TRBJ2-2, with a possible D match to TRBD1 (5 bases). V was cut by 5 bases and J by 1 base, with 8 bases left in between. This CDR3 spans 13 amino acids. Per germline, CDR1 SQVTM and CDR2 ANQGSEA. In DNA form, the CDR3 reads TGCAGCGTTCCAGGGAAGAACACCGGGGAGCTGTTTTTT. Its translation is CSVPGKNTGELFF.

The chain combines TRBV29-1 with TRBJ2-3; D might be TRBD2 (5 bases). The CDR3 contains 16 residues. Trimming cost V 3 bases and J 3 bases, with 19 bases left between them. Germline CDR1 SQVTM, CDR2 ANQGSEA. The CDR3 loop is CSVDGRASRSTDTQYF. The CDR3 DNA reads TGCAGCGTTGACGGGCGGGCTAGCCGTAGTACAGATACGCAGTATTTT.

This clonotype was counted only a few times. The rearrangement links TRBV12-3 or TRBV12-4 to TRBJ2-2; maybe TRBD1 (7 bases). V gave up 5 bases and J gave up 5 bases, with 12 bases separating them. This CDR3 contains 14 residues. DNA of the CDR3: TGTGCCAGCAGTCGACAGGGAGGTACCGGGGAGCTGTTTTTT. As protein: CASSRQGGTGELFF.